Below, 2 T cell receptor beta chains from the same sample are listed, as sequenced in a study of shared clonotypes between healthy human individuals. The table came from immunoSEQ multiplex PCR; TCRdb's copy has only in-frame clones and leaves some out. The sample has over a million clones; roughly 70% are singletons. Sequences were obtained from memory CD4+ T cells sorted from blood. Subset here: CD45RA-negative fraction. The receptors originated from a young man in good health.

The chain combines TRBV9 with TRBJ2-1; D not certain. The CDR3 contains 14 residues. Germline V gene sequence: CDR1 SGDLS, CDR2 YYNGEE. Between the trimmed V and J ends, which lost 0 bases and 8 bases, there was a span of 12 bases. CDR3 sequence reads: CASSVAPDRDEQFF. The DNA for the CDR3 is TGTGCCAGCAGCGTAGCCCCGGATAGGGATGAGCAGTTCTTC.

The chain employs TRBV27 and TRBJ1-2; 9 bases match TRBD1. The CDR3 has 17 residues. With 4 bases clipped from V and 5 bases from J, the junction kept 14 bases outside the gene matches. CDR1 is MNHEY and CDR2 is SMNVEV in the germline V gene (reference sequence). This chain's CDR3 is CASSSSWGGQGRYGYTF. In nucleotides, the CDR3 is TGTGCCAGCAGTTCCTCCTGGGGGGGACAGGGAAGATATGGCTACACCTTC.